This T cell receptor beta chain was documented in a study of blood T cell repertoires in COVID-19 (dated by TCRdb to 2018 to 2020). A note on the overall study: The collaborator samples originated in the United States, Italy and Spain and spanned the acute and convalescent phases of COVID-19. The material from the prospective study consisted of cDNA or gDNA derived from T cells, B-cell-depleted T cells, or PBMCs. Samples came from the ongoing ImmuneRACE study (first 160 participants) plus 1,254 subjects from 6 global collaborators. A de-identified subject ID, COVID-19 status, age in years and sex were almost always included in the sample metadata. The repertoires were released in a freely available public database intended as a resource for research on the immune response to SARS-CoV-2. Where available, HLA class I and class II types were taken from metadata supplied by the sample provider and were not determined by assay-based typing. Subjects who had been exposed to COVID-19, were actively infected with it, or had recovered from it provided the deeply sampled blood TCRbeta repertoires that made up the dataset. Study-level results and caveats: Clinical and demographic metadata were provided uncurated, with the amount varying by source and participant.

TCRbeta CDR3 regions were amplified from genomic DNA using the immunoSEQ Assay, a bias-controlled multiplex PCR. The authors' analysis ran thus. Within the assay, amplification of reference gene primers was used to estimate how many nucleated cells each sample contained. Sequence reads were collapsed and filtered to measure the absolute abundance of every unique TCRbeta CDR3 rearrangement. Productive Simpson clonality was computed per sample as the square root of Simpson's diversity index over productive rearrangements. What TCRdb holds here is the immuneACCESS table cut down to in-frame rearrangements. Part of the clones is not present; checked against another copy, under half of the missing clones reflect an unresolved V gene, and the others are unexplained. V, J and clone size reflect that table, while D and trimming were determined from the DNA. The sample table contains roughly 410,000 clones; only one count was recorded for 80% to 90% of them. Roughly 1.2% of the sample belongs to the ten largest clones.

Each collaborating institution followed its own protocols to collect whole blood in K2EDTA tubes. For TCRbeta analysis, collaborator samples were shipped as frozen whole blood, as isolated PBMCs, or as DNA extracted from either sample type. The germline V gene provides CDR1 SGHAT and CDR2 FQNNGV. From the cysteine up to the phenylalanine, the CDR3 has a length of 15 residues. Only CDR3 DNA is held: 45 bases, read in frame from base 1. A distance of 16 bases separates the germline ends of V and J, which lose 4 bases and 4 bases respectively. In the case of this clone: The antigen it binds to is not known. The input lacks base qualities; no much larger clone sits a single base away.

The sequence links TRBV11-2 to TRBJ1-2; perhaps TRBD1 is the D gene, with 5 bases matching. The receptor comes from a man aged 35 to 55 with acute or convalescent COVID-19. Sequences were obtained from peripheral blood. The CDR3 region has the sequence CASSSSGPTFYGYTF. The DNA reads TGTGCCAGCAGCTCGTCAGGGCCGACATTCTATGGCTACACCTTC.